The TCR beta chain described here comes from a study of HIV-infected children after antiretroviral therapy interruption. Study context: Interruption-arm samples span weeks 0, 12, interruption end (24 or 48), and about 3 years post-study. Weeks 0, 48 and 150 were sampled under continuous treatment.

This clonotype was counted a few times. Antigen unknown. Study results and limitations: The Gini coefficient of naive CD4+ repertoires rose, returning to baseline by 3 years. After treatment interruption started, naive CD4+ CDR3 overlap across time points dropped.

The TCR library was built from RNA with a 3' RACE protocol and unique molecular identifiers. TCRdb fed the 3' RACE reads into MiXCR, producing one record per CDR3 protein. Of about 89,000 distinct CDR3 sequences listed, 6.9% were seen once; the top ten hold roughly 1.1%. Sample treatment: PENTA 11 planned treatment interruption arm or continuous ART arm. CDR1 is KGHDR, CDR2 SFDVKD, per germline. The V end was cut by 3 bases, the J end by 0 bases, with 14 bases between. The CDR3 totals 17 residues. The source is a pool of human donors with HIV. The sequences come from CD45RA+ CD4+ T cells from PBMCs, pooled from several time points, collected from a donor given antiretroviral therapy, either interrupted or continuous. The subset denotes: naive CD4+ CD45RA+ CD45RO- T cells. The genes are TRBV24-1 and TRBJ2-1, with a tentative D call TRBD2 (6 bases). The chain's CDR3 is CATSDEDPGLSYNEQFF. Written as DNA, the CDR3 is TGTGCCACCAGTGATGAAGATCCGGGACTCTCCTACAATGAGCAGTTCTTC.